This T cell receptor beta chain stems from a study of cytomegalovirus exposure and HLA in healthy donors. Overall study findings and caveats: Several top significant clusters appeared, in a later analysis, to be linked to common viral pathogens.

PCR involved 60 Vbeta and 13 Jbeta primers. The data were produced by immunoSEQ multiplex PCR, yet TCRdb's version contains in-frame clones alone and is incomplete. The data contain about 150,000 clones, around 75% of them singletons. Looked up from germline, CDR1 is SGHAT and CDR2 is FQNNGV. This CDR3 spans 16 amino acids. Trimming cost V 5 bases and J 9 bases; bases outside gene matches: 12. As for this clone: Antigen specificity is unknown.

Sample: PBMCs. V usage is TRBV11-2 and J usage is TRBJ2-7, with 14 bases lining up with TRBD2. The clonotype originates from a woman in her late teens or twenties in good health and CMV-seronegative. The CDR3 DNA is TGTGCCAGCAGCATCTACCCGGGACTAGCGGGAGAAGGGCAGTACGTC. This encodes CASSIYPGLAGEGQYV.